Presented here are 13 T cell receptor beta chains from one specimen sequenced in a study of T-cell memory formation after mild COVID-19. A single record per CDR3 protein comes from TCRdb applying MiXCR to the 5' RACE reads. The table has about 470,000 distinct CDR3 sequences, about 23% seen once; the top ten hold around 13%. Sequenced material: PBMCs or a T cell subset sorted from them (not recorded which). These receptor sequences come from an adult woman who had mild COVID-19 (a few samples of this study predate the infection). Cell type and time point are not known.

There are a few counts of this clonotype. The J gene is TRBJ2-1, the V gene TRBV7-2; TRBD2 agrees at 11 bases. V was pared by 1 base and J by 1 base, with 15 bases of the junction left unmatched. There are 21 residues in the CDR3. Germline V gives CDR1 SGHTA, CDR2 FQGNSA. CDR3 amino acids: CASSLVGIETSGIGSYNEQFF. CDR3 DNA: TGTGCCAGCAGCTTAGTAGGTATCGAGACTAGCGGGATAGGTTCCTACAATGAGCAGTTCTTC.

This chain uses TRBV11-2 with TRBJ2-1; D may match TRBD1 or TRBD2 (5 bases each). The V gene's germline CDR1 is SGHAT and CDR2 FQNNGV. Between the trimmed V and J ends, which lost 5 bases and 7 bases, there was a span of 18 bases. The CDR3 sequence is 15 residues long. The CDR3 region has the DNA TGTGCCAGCAGCACTTTAGGGGACCCGCGAAATGAGCAGTTCTTC. Translation: CASSTLGDPRNEQFF.

The chain employs TRBV29-1 and TRBJ2-5; unclear D gene. CDR1 SQVTM and CDR2 ANQGSEA come from the germline V gene. This CDR3 spans 15 amino acids. Trimming shortened V by 2 bases and J by 2 bases, and 15 bases separated the two germline ends. The CDR3 reads CSVETSGREQETQYF. CDR3 coding DNA: TGCAGCGTTGAAACGTCGGGCAGAGAGCAAGAGACCCAGTACTTC.

The chain uses TRBV29-1 and TRBJ1-1, with no clear D. Trimming removed 8 bases from V and 0 bases from J, with 10 bases in between. CDR1 and CDR2 from the germline V gene are SQVTM and ANQGSEA. The CDR3 contains 12 residues. Here the CDR3 reads CSWVPLNTEAFF. The DNA for the CDR3 is TGCAGCTGGGTGCCCCTGAACACTGAAGCTTTCTTT.

There are a few counts of this clonotype. The gene calls are TRBV12-3 or TRBV12-4 and TRBJ2-7; D may be TRBD2 (6 bases). The CDR3 totals 14 residues. The V end lost 7 bases, the J end lost 1 base, and 14 bases lay between the germline ends. The CDR3 DNA is TGTGCCAGCACCCACCGGGACTTATCCTACGAGCAGTACTTC. This gives the protein CASTHRDLSYEQYF.

This clonotype was recorded a few times. The chain employs TRBV5-1 and TRBJ1-2; the match to TRBD1 covers 8 bases. The CDR3 covers 13 residues. Trimming at V came to 4 bases and at J to 8 bases, leaving 7 bases not matched to a gene. Germline V gene lookup returns CDR1 SGHRS and CDR2 YFSETQ. The CDR3 spells CASSGDRGGGYTF. As DNA, the CDR3 is TGCGCCAGCAGCGGAGACAGGGGAGGAGGCTACACCTTC.

The chain combines TRBV6-6 with TRBJ2-5; possibly TRBD2 for D (5 bases). Trimming removed 0 bases from V and 5 bases from J, with 13 bases in between. This CDR3 contains 15 residues. Germline-derived CDR1 and CDR2 are MNHNY and SVGAGI (reference sequence). The CDR3 DNA reads TGTGCCAGCAGTTACTCGCTACAGCGGAGCGAGACCCAGTACTTC. Its translation: CASSYSLQRSETQYF.

A single count supports this clonotype. DNA for the CDR3: TGTGCCAGCAGCATTCGCCCGGGCCCCGATTCACCCCTCCACTTT. Translation gives CASSIRPGPDSPLHF. The V call is TRBV7-8, the J call TRBJ1-6; D gene uncertain. CDR1 SGHVS and CDR2 FQNEAQ come from the germline V gene. Between the trimmed V and J ends, which lost 5 bases and 8 bases, there was a span of 16 bases. This CDR3 has 15 amino acids.

V is TRBV10-3 and J is TRBJ2-5; maybe TRBD2 (5 bases). Trimming cost V 6 bases and J 4 bases, with 9 bases left between them. The CDR3 runs 12 residues. The germline V gene encodes CDR1 ENHRY and CDR2 SYGVKD. The CDR3 spells CAIREAGETQYF. The CDR3 nucleotides are TGTGCCATCAGGGAGGCTGGAGAGACCCAGTACTTC.

In this sample, this clonotype turned up a few times. The rearrangement uses TRBV6-2 or TRBV6-3 and TRBJ2-6; the D gene is possibly TRBD2 (5 bases). Per the germline V gene, CDR1 is MNHEY and CDR2 is SVGEGT. Trimming stripped 0 bases from V and 3 bases from J, with 6 bases between. This CDR3 is built from 15 residues. The CDR3 sequence is CASSYSRDGANVLTF. The CDR3 DNA follows: TGTGCCAGCAGTTACTCGAGGGATGGGGCCAACGTCCTGACTTTC.

This clonotype has only a few counts. J is TRBJ2-1 and V is TRBV11-3, with a weak D call TRBD2 (5 bases). The CDR3 extends over 16 amino acids. Germline assignment: CDR1 SGHNT and CDR2 YENEEA. V was trimmed by 2 bases and J by 3 bases, leaving 14 bases between them. For the CDR3, the DNA is TGTGCCAGCAGCTTATGGTCGGGGAAGGGCTACAATGAGCAGTTCTTC. Its protein is CASSLWSGKGYNEQFF.

The chain employs TRBV12-3 or TRBV12-4 and TRBJ2-7; D not resolved. V lost 3 bases, J lost 2 bases, and 8 bases lay in between. The CDR3 contains 13 residues. CDR3 sequence (DNA): TGTGCCAGCAGTTTGAGTTTAGCCTACGAGCAGTACTTC. This codes for CASSLSLAYEQYF.

The chain employs TRBV27 and TRBJ2-7, with 7 positions matching TRBD2. The junction had 10 bases not matched to a gene; V was cut back by 2 bases and J by 3 bases. This CDR3 is 16 amino acids long. The germline gives CDR1 MNHEY, CDR2 SMNVEV (reference sequence). This chain's CDR3 is CASSLRGGAGHYEQYF. The DNA for the CDR3 is TGTGCCAGCAGTTTAAGGGGAGGGGCGGGCCACTACGAGCAGTACTTC.